Listed here are 24 T cell receptor beta chains from one sample, sequenced in a study of blood T cells in healthy people across ages. Through a sample-barcoded 5' primer and a J-beta primer mix, a second PCR was run for roughly 6 to 12 cycles. TCRdb called the 5' RACE reads again in MiXCR, with one record for every CDR3 protein. This sample yields roughly 700,000 distinct CDR3 sequences, of which less than 40% are seen a single time; roughly 15% belongs to the top ten. The sequenced material came from blood. The receptor source for this set is a woman aged 80 or older in good health.

V is TRBV24-1 and J is TRBJ2-3, with 12 bases that match TRBD2. CDR1 is KGHDR and CDR2 is SFDVKD in the germline V gene. V gave up 5 bases and J gave up 1 base; unmatched junction bases: 3. The CDR3 has 16 residues. The CDR3 coding sequence is TGTGCCACCAGTGGCTCTAGCGGGGGGGGCACAGATACGCAGTATTTT. As protein: CATSGSSGGGTDTQYF.

This clonotype came up many times. The rearrangement uses TRBV5-1 and TRBJ2-3; tentatively, D is TRBD1 (7 bases). Per the germline V gene, CDR1 is SGHRS and CDR2 is YFSETQ. The CDR3 is 16 residues long. V was trimmed by 4 bases and J by 0 bases, leaving 15 bases between them. The CDR3 DNA is TGCGCCAGCAGCGAGGATGGAGGGGGCAGCACAGATACGCAGTATTTT. Residues: CASSEDGGGSTDTQYF.

Many counts were recorded for this clonotype. The rearrangement uses TRBV6-1 and TRBJ2-7; D ambiguous. Germline V gene lookup returns CDR1 MNHNS and CDR2 SASEGT. This CDR3 has 11 amino acids. V lost 8 bases and J lost 6, with 11 bases in between. CDR3 sequence: CASSKVGEQYF. CDR3 DNA: TGTGCCAGCTCGAAAGTGGGCGAGCAGTACTTC.

This chain links TRBV12-3 or TRBV12-4 with TRBJ1-2, with TRBD1 matching over 8 bases. After removal of 3 bases from V and 6 bases from J, the junction contained 6 bases not matched to a gene. This CDR3 region has 14 residues. Here the CDR3 DNA reads TGTGCCAGCAGTTTGGCCAGGGGGCAAAATGGCTACACCTTC. This encodes CASSLARGQNGYTF.

V usage is TRBV5-1 and J usage is TRBJ2-7, with 7 bases identical to TRBD1. The CDR3 spans 13 residues. Germline CDR1 is SGHRS and CDR2 is YFSETQ. Trimming cost V 5 bases and J 2 bases; bases outside gene matches: 4. CDR3 sequence reads: CASRPGTAYEQYF. The DNA of the CDR3 is TGCGCCAGCAGACCCGGGACAGCCTACGAGCAGTACTTC.

This rearrangement joins TRBV29-1 to TRBJ2-3; 9 bases are a match to TRBD1. The CDR3 sequence is 14 residues long. Trimming cost V 5 bases and J 3 bases; bases outside gene matches: 6. The germline V gene has CDR1 SQVTM and CDR2 ANQGSEA. For the CDR3, the DNA is TGCAGCGTTATCCCGGGACAGGGAACAGATACGCAGTATTTT. It translates to CSVIPGQGTDTQYF.

This clonotype was seen ten or more times. The CDR3: CAFRRSGANVLTF. The CDR3 nucleotides read TGTGCCTTTAGGAGGTCTGGGGCCAACGTCCTGACTTTC. The chain is built from TRBV30 and TRBJ2-6; D possibly corresponds to TRBD2 (5 bases). The CDR3 extends over 13 amino acids. Germline V CDR1 and CDR2: GTSNPN, SVGIG (reference sequence). V shed 7 bases and J shed 1 base, with 8 bases lying between them.

This clonotype was counted only a few times. This chain links TRBV2 with TRBJ1-5, with D unresolved. Germline V lookup: CDR1 SNHLY, CDR2 FYNNEI. There are 16 residues in the CDR3. V was pared by 6 bases and J by 0 bases, with 15 bases between. The CDR3 region is CASRPLAGYSNQPQHF. The DNA for the CDR3 is TGTGCCAGCAGGCCCTTAGCAGGTTATAGCAATCAGCCCCAGCATTTT.

J is TRBJ2-5 and V is TRBV27, with D hard to call. The V end lost 5 bases, the J end lost 2 bases, and 12 bases lay between the germline ends. The CDR3 covers 14 residues. From germline, CDR1 is MNHEY and CDR2 SMNVEV (reference sequence). The CDR3 is CASSPRPGQETQYF. As DNA, the CDR3 is TGTGCCAGCAGTCCGCGACCGGGTCAAGAGACCCAGTACTTC.

This clonotype came up a few times. The chain combines TRBV4-2 with TRBJ1-1; TRBD1 is a possible D gene (5 bases). Between the trimmed V and J ends, which lost 0 bases and 0 bases, there was a span of 14 bases. The CDR3 spans 17 residues. Per the germline V gene, CDR1 is LGHNA and CDR2 is YNFKEQ. The DNA for the CDR3 is TGTGCCAGCAGCCAAGATGTTGGGGGAGCCATGAACACTGAAGCTTTCTTT. It encodes CASSQDVGGAMNTEAFF.

This clonotype was detected ten times or more. This chain connects TRBV3-1 to TRBJ1-2; D gene ambiguous. Trimming removed 0 bases at V and 8 bases at J, with 13 bases between. Germline CDR1 and CDR2: LGHDT and YNNKEL (reference sequence). The CDR3 runs to 14 residues. The CDR3 protein is CASSQEPGFDGYTF. Written as DNA, the CDR3 is TGTGCCAGCAGCCAAGAGCCGGGTTTTGACGGCTACACCTTC.

This clonotype was seen ten or more times. The V and J genes are TRBV4-3 and TRBJ1-2, with 7 bases matching TRBD1. Germline values: CDR1 LGHNA, CDR2 YSLEER. Trimming took 0 bases from V and 6 from J; bases not matched to a gene: 10. This CDR3 comprises 16 residues. CDR3 nucleotides: TGCGCCAGCAGCCAAGATTGGAGGACAGGCGTGGATGGCTACACCTTC. As protein: CASSQDWRTGVDGYTF.

This clonotype was observed at least ten times. This chain uses TRBV6-1 with TRBJ2-1, with 8 bases that match TRBD2. The length of the CDR3 is 15 residues. Germline V gene sequence: CDR1 MNHNS, CDR2 SASEGT. The J segment lost 4 bases and the V segment lost 2 bases, leaving 4 bases of the junction unmatched. The CDR3 nucleotides are TGTGCCAGCAGTGAAAGGGCGGGGGGTTACAATGAGCAGTTCTTC. It is translated as CASSERAGGYNEQFF.

The table lists this clonotype with many counts. V gene TRBV6-5 combines with J gene TRBJ1-6, with TRBD1 as a possible D gene (5 bases). Looked up from germline, CDR1 is MNHEY and CDR2 is SVGAGI. V gave up 6 bases and J gave up 6 bases, with 12 bases separating them. This CDR3 spans 14 amino acids. The CDR3 region is CASRPPGPNSPLHF. Here the CDR3 DNA reads TGTGCCAGCAGACCACCGGGACCTAATTCACCCCTCCACTTT.

The rearrangement uses TRBV10-3 and TRBJ2-4; D possibly corresponds to TRBD2 (6 bases). The J call may be in error: the DNA end matches TRBJ2-5 better. The germline gives CDR1 ENHRY, CDR2 SYGVKD. CDR3 size: 12 residues. CDR3 DNA sequence: TGTGCCATCGCACGGGAGCAAGAGACCCAGTACTTC. This gives the protein CAIAREQETQYF.

This chain connects TRBV5-1 to TRBJ2-7, with D uncertain. This CDR3 region has 13 residues. The V end was cut by 0 bases, the J end by 1 base, with 5 bases between. CDR1 is SGHRS and CDR2 is YFSETQ in the germline V gene. CDR3: CASSLDVSYEQYF. The CDR3 DNA reads TGCGCCAGCAGCTTGGACGTTTCCTACGAGCAGTACTTC. Based on the CDR3 plus reference TRBV5-1 and TRBJ2-7, the full variable domain is KAGVTQTPRYLIKTRGQQVTLSCSPISGHRSVSWYQQTPGQGLQFLFEYFSETQRNKGNFPGRFSGRQFSNSRSEMNVSTLELGDSALYLCASSLDVSYEQYFGPGTRLTVT.

About this clonotype itself: One base away lies a much larger clone, so this may be a sequencing read error. The chain joins TRBV3-1 to TRBJ2-5; D may be TRBD1 (5 bases). CDR1 is LGHDT, CDR2 YNNKEL, per germline (reference sequence). V lost 6 bases, J lost 11 bases, and 13 bases lay in between. The CDR3 is 11 residues long. The CDR3 sequence is CASSGAHEQYF. The CDR3 coding sequence is TGTGCCAGCAGTGGGGCGCATGAGCAGTACTTC.

Ten or more counts support this clonotype. The DNA for the CDR3 is TGTGCCAGCAGTCCGACAGGGGTCAACTCTAACTATGGCTACACCTTC. Amino acids: CASSPTGVNSNYGYTF. The genes are TRBV27 and TRBJ1-2; TRBD1 agrees at 8 bases. The CDR3 length is 16 residues. V lost 5 bases and J lost 0; bases outside the gene matches: 8. Per germline, CDR1 MNHEY and CDR2 SMNVEV (reference sequence).

The table lists this clonotype with many counts. V and J are TRBV5-1 and TRBJ1-2; D uncertain. CDR1 and CDR2 (germline): SGHRS, YFSETQ. This CDR3 is built from 16 residues. Trimming removed 0 bases at V and 6 bases at J, with 18 bases between. CDR3 nucleotide sequence: TGCGCCAGCAGCTTGGGGATTGATAAACATTCTGATGGCTACACCTTC. Its translation is CASSLGIDKHSDGYTF.

This clonotype was picked up many times. The rearrangement joins TRBV6-6 to TRBJ1-5; 7 nucleotides agree with TRBD1. CDR3 length: 13 amino acids. V was clipped by 8 bases and J by 3 bases; unmatched bases: 4. Germline-derived CDR1 and CDR2 are MNHNY and SVGAGI (reference sequence). The CDR3 coding sequence is TGTGCCAGCGCGGGACAGAACAATCAGCCCCAGCATTTT. Its protein product is CASAGQNNQPQHF.

This clonotype showed up many times. The rearrangement links TRBV7-2 to TRBJ2-1, with 9 bases aligning to TRBD2. Germline CDR1 and CDR2: SGHTA and FQGNSA. After removal of 1 base from V and 7 bases from J, the junction contained 5 bases not matched to a gene. The CDR3 is 15 amino acids. CDR3 loop: CASSLGRGGLNEQFF. DNA of the CDR3: TGTGCCAGCAGCTTAGGGCGGGGGGGCCTGAATGAGCAGTTCTTC.

This clonotype came up many times. The chain is built from TRBV6-4 and TRBJ2-7; D gene ambiguous. The CDR3 has 16 amino acids. Germline CDR1 is MRHNA and CDR2 is SNTAGT. V was trimmed by 0 bases and J by 2 bases, leaving 14 bases between them. The DNA of the CDR3 is TGTGCCAGCAGTGACTCAAGCCGAATCCCTACCTACGAGCAGTACTTC. This translates into CASSDSSRIPTYEQYF.

This clonotype was counted many times. The chain uses TRBV4-1 and TRBJ1-1, with 9 bases aligning to TRBD1. Germline V gene sequence: CDR1 MGHRA, CDR2 YSYEKL. The length of the CDR3 is 19 residues. V was pared by 2 bases and J by 7 bases, with 20 bases of the junction left unmatched. CDR3 loop: CASSQPSSGPPGQGLEAFF. CDR3 DNA: TGCGCCAGCAGCCAACCTTCATCTGGGCCACCGGGACAGGGACTTGAAGCTTTCTTT.

V and J are TRBV6-5 and TRBJ2-5; no firm D call. This CDR3 is built from 13 residues. Per the germline V gene, CDR1 is MNHEY and CDR2 is SVGAGI. V dropped 0 bases and J dropped 5 bases, with 7 bases sitting between them. CDR3 coding DNA: TGTGCCAGCAGTTACTCTTTCTCTGAGACCCAGTACTTC. It specifies CASSYSFSETQYF.